This T cell receptor (beta chain) was recorded in a study of metastatic and nonmetastatic thyroid tumors. Study as a whole: Both malignant and benign thyroid patients supplied peripheral blood and tumor or nodule tissue samples, across which the repertoires of these patients were then compared. Findings and limits, study-wide: Across blood and tumor, TCR beta diversity in malignant thyroid tumors was reportedly significantly higher than in benign nodules.

Original methodology: Building a distant-metastasis classifier for papillary thyroid cancer drew on CDR3 differences across clinicopathological groups. TCRdb reanalyzed the PCR reads with MiXCR. These V and J calls rely on TCRdb rather than the paper's analysis. The table shows over 20,000 clones, with approximately 24% occurring only once. All patients were treatment-naive before thyroid surgery. This clone was seen ten or more times. Its antigen is unknown. The CDR3 has 15 amino acids. V was cut by 1 base and J by 6 bases, with 13 bases left in between. The germline CDR1 and CDR2 sequences are MNHNS and SASEGT.

The V and J genes are TRBV6-1 and TRBJ1-5; the D is unclear. The source of this sequence is a male donor with papillary thyroid cancer or a benign thyroid nodule (not recorded which). Some clones in this sample may be carry-over from other donors' samples. Sequenced sample: tumor tissue. CDR3: CASSEGVVGPQPQHF. As DNA, the CDR3 is TGTGCCAGCAGTGAAGGCGTTGTAGGGCCTCAGCCCCAGCATTTT.